Shown below are 6 T cell receptor beta chains from a single sample sequenced in a study of shared clonotypes between healthy human individuals. Clones were sequenced by immunoSEQ multiplex PCR, and TCRdb holds only the in-frame ones, with some missing. In the table there are 2 million to 3 million clones, roughly 93% of which are singletons. The sequencing input was naive CD4+ T cells from PBMCs. As for subset: CD45RA+ positively selected. The receptors derive from a man aged 18 to 29 in good health. Some clones in this sample may be carry-over from other donors' samples.

The chain links TRBV9 to TRBJ2-1, with TRBD2 identical over 7 bases. This CDR3 spans 14 amino acids. CDR1 is SGDLS and CDR2 is YYNGEE in the germline V gene. J was trimmed by 12 bases and V by 4 bases; bases with no gene match: 13. The CDR3 DNA follows: TGTGCCAGCAGCACCGGGGCTAGCGGCGGGGGGCAGTTCTTC. As protein: CASSTGASGGGQFF.

This sequence joins TRBV6-1 and TRBJ2-7; D remains ambiguous. There are 14 residues in the CDR3. CDR1 MNHNS and CDR2 SASEGT come from the germline V gene. The V and J ends lost 0 bases and 0 bases respectively, with 6 bases between them. In DNA, the CDR3 is TGTGCCAGCAGTGAAGCGCGGTTCTCCTACGAGCAGTACTTC. Its protein product is CASSEARFSYEQYF.

This clone appeared a single time. This sequence joins TRBV11-3 and TRBJ2-7; TRBD2 agrees at 8 bases. From germline, CDR1 is SGHNT and CDR2 YENEEA. The CDR3 runs to 15 residues. J gave up 3 bases and V 5 bases, and 9 bases lay outside the gene matches. CDR3 sequence reads: CASSPGAGESYEQYF. In DNA form, the CDR3 reads TGTGCCAGCAGCCCCGGAGCGGGGGAAAGCTACGAGCAGTACTTC.

The CDR3 loop reads CASSPRKGNAGANVLTF. The CDR3 DNA sequence: TGTGCCAGCAGCCCCAGGAAGGGTAATGCTGGGGCCAACGTCCTGACTTTC. This chain joins TRBV7-8 and TRBJ2-6; D is unresolved. Deletions cut 5 bases from V and 2 bases from J, with 16 bases between. The CDR3 is 17 residues long. CDR1 is SGHVS, CDR2 FQNEAQ, per germline.

The J gene is TRBJ1-2, the V gene TRBV19; no clear D. This CDR3 spans 14 amino acids. CDR1 LNHDA and CDR2 SQIVND come from the germline V gene (reference sequence). The V end lost 3 bases, the J end lost 8 bases, and 16 bases lay between the germline ends. CDR3 bases: TGTGCCAGTAGTATGGGCAATATTCGGGAAGGCTACACCTTC. Protein product: CASSMGNIREGYTF.

The chain uses TRBV30 and TRBJ1-1; no firm D call. Per germline, CDR1 GTSNPN and CDR2 SVGIG (reference sequence). This CDR3 contains 12 residues. V shed 0 bases and J shed 6 bases, with 8 bases lying between them. This chain's CDR3 is CAWSVTASEAFF. The CDR3 DNA reads TGTGCCTGGAGTGTAACGGCTTCTGAAGCTTTCTTT.